These 11 T cell receptor beta chains originate from one sample sequenced in a study of T cell repertoires in cytomegalovirus infection. These receptors' antigens are unknown. TCRdb recomputed calls from the reads with MiXCR, one row per CDR3 protein. This table has about 47,000 distinct CDR3 sequences, 15% to 20% appearing once. The specimen was CD8+ T cells from cultured PBMCs, collected from culture after CMV antigen stimulation. Receptor source: a human donor in good health (CMV status not recorded). Some clones in this sample may be carry-over from other donors' samples.

The chain carries TRBV7-2 and TRBJ1-6, with 8 nucleotides matching TRBD1. CDR3 size: 14 residues. Germline V CDR1 and CDR2: SGHTA, FQGNSA. V shed 10 bases, J shed 5 bases, and the junction held 7 bases outside the gene matches. The CDR3 DNA follows: TGTGCCACCGATCAGGGGGCCCATAATTCACCCCTCCACTTT. As protein: CATDQGAHNSPLHF. Full variable domain (rest looked up from reference TRBV7-2 and TRBJ1-6): GAGVSQSPSNKVTEKGKDVELRCDPISGHTALYWYRQSLGQGLEFLIYFQGNSAPDKSGLPSDRFSAERTGGSVSTLTIQRTQQEDSAVYLCATDQGAHNSPLHFGNGTRLTVT.

A few counts support this clonotype. V and J are TRBV7-2 and TRBJ1-1; possible D gene TRBD1, 5 bases. The CDR3 extends over 15 amino acids. V lost 2 bases to trimming and J lost 2 bases, with 12 bases between them. Germline V CDR1 and CDR2: SGHTA, FQGNSA. The CDR3 here is CASSLSSRVNTEAFF. Here the CDR3 DNA reads TGTGCCAGCAGCTTAAGTTCCAGGGTTAACACTGAAGCTTTCTTT.

The chain employs TRBV7-9 and TRBJ1-6; 10 bases match TRBD1. The CDR3 length is 13 residues. The germline V gene encodes CDR1 SEHNR and CDR2 FQNEAQ (reference sequence). V lost 5 bases to trimming and J lost 15 bases; unmatched junction nucleotides: 7. CDR3 sequence: CASSLMTGGLLHF. The CDR3, as DNA: TGTGCCAGCAGCCTTATGACAGGGGGCCTCCTCCACTTT. The whole variable domain, remainder taken from reference TRBV7-9 and TRBJ1-6, is DTGVSQNPRHKITKRGQNVTFRCDPISEHNRLYWYRQTLGQGPEFLTYFQNEAQLEKSRLLSDRFSAERPKGSFSTLEIQRTEQGDSAMYLCASSLMTGGLLHFGNGTRLTVT.

This clonotype was counted a few times. J is TRBJ2-1 and V is TRBV7-8; D is perhaps TRBD2 (6 bases). The germline CDR1 and CDR2 sequences are SGHVS and FQNEAQ. V lost 2 bases, J lost 7 bases, and 18 bases lay in between. The CDR3 consists of 16 residues. CDR3 coding DNA: TGTGCCAGCAGCTTACTTACCCGGGGCCGGGAGAATGAGCAGTTCTTC. Its protein is CASSLLTRGRENEQFF.

This clonotype turned up a few times. A junction end diverges from the germline sequence, so it may reflect a read error. The gene calls are TRBV7-7 and TRBJ2-3; D might be TRBD1 (6 bases). The germline V gene has CDR1 SSHAT and CDR2 FNYEAQ (reference sequence). CDR3 size: 16 residues. CDR3 nucleotides: TGTGCTAGCAGCTTTGGGTCGGACAGATACACAGATACGCAGTATTTT. Its translation is CASSFGSDRYTDTQYF. Full variable domain (outside the CDR3, taken from reference TRBV7-7 and TRBJ2-3): GAGVSQSPRYKVTKRGQDVTLRCDPISSHATLYWYQQALGQGPEFLTYFNYEAQPDKSGLPSDRFSAERPEGSISTLTIQRTEQRDSAMYRCASSFGSDRYTDTQYFGPGTRLTVL.

This chain joins TRBV6-5 and TRBJ1-1; 10 nucleotides agree with TRBD1. This CDR3 has 16 amino acids. Germline-derived CDR1 and CDR2 are MNHEY and SVGAGI. With 1 base clipped from V and 6 bases from J, the junction kept 8 bases outside the gene matches. CDR3 residues: CASSYWDRGVVAEAFF. Here the CDR3 DNA reads TGTGCCAGCAGTTACTGGGACAGGGGTGTGGTCGCTGAAGCTTTCTTT.

This clonotype is deemed medium-sized. The gene calls are TRBV10-2 and TRBJ2-1; D is unresolved. Trimming removed 3 bases from V and 10 bases from J, with 10 bases in between. The CDR3 sequence is 12 residues long. Per the germline V gene, CDR1 is WSHSY and CDR2 is SAAADI. The CDR3, as DNA: TGCGCCAGCAGTGATGTAACCTGGGAGCAGTTCTTC. Its translation: CASSDVTWEQFF.

The V call is TRBV4-2, the J call TRBJ1-1; 8 nucleotides align to TRBD1. The CDR3 has 15 amino acids. The germline V gene encodes CDR1 LGHNA and CDR2 YNFKEQ. Trimming cost V 4 bases and J 5 bases; bases outside gene matches: 9. The CDR3 sequence: CASSRDRFGGTEAFF. The CDR3 DNA follows: TGTGCCAGCAGCCGGGACAGGTTTGGAGGGACTGAAGCTTTCTTT.

A few counts support this clonotype. The V call is TRBV12-5, the J call TRBJ2-2, with D possibly TRBD1 on 6 matching bases. This CDR3 comprises 15 residues. Trimming left V 4 bases short and J 0 bases short, with 9 bases between. Germline values: CDR1 LGHNT, CDR2 FRNRAP. The CDR3: CASGSDSTNTGELFF. Here the CDR3 DNA reads TGTGCTAGTGGTTCGGACAGCACGAACACCGGGGAGCTGTTTTTT.

The chain recombines TRBV15 with TRBJ2-7; TRBD2 matches 8 bases. Unmatched junction bases numbered 7, after V lost 5 bases and J lost 7 bases. Looked up from germline, CDR1 is LNHNV and CDR2 is YYDKDF (reference sequence). This CDR3 contains 13 residues. In DNA form, the CDR3 reads TGTGCCACCAGCGCAGGCGGGGGGCGAGAGCAGTACTTC. Its translation: CATSAGGGREQYF.

The chain joins TRBV6-1 to TRBJ2-1; TRBD2 matches 7 bases. The V gene's germline CDR1 is MNHNS and CDR2 SASEGT. The CDR3 has 11 amino acids. J was trimmed by 10 bases and V by 10 bases; bases with no gene match: 7. CDR3 in DNA: TGTGCCACTCTTTCGGGAGGAGAGCAGTTCTTC. Translating gives CATLSGGEQFF.